Below are 26 T cell receptor beta chains sequenced from a single sample in a study of blood T cell repertoires in COVID-19. Profiling relied on immunoSEQ multiplex PCR, and the TCRdb table lists in-frame clones only, not all of them. Of about 210,000 clones in the sample, 65% to 85% are singletons; the top ten hold roughly 4.5%. Material: PBMCs or T cells enriched from blood (not recorded which). The receptor source for this set is a man under 40 with acute COVID-19.

This clone was seen a few times. The genes are TRBV3-1 (or the pseudogene TRBV3-2) and TRBJ2-2; 9 bases agree with TRBD2. The germline V gene has CDR1 LGHDT and CDR2 YNNKEL (reference sequence). CDR3 length equals 15 residues. V lost 3 bases, J lost 6 bases, and 5 bases stayed unmatched. This CDR3 is CASSHRLAVAGELFF. In nucleotides, the CDR3 is TGTGCCAGCAGCCACAGACTAGCGGTTGCCGGGGAGCTGTTTTTT.

The rearrangement uses TRBV5-4 and TRBJ2-1; D remains ambiguous. The CDR3 runs 15 residues. Germline V gene sequence: CDR1 SGHNT, CDR2 YYREEE (reference sequence). Deletions cut 4 bases from V and 4 bases from J, with 15 bases between. As DNA, the CDR3 is TGTGCCAGCAGCCCCATCTCAGCGCTTTACAATGAGCAGTTCTTC. Translation gives CASSPISALYNEQFF.

Turning to this clone: Compared with germline, one end of the junction differs, possibly owing to a read error. The V and J genes are TRBV18 and TRBJ1-4; D is undetermined. The CDR3 spans 16 residues. Germline lookup yields CDR1 KGHSH and CDR2 LQKENI. DNA for the CDR3: TGTGCCAGCTCGCCACTACCCCGGCTTCGGGAGGAAAAACTGTTTTTT. It translates to CASSPLPRLREEKLFF.

The chain employs TRBV10-3 and TRBJ1-1; the D is unclear. In germline, CDR1 is ENHRY, CDR2 SYGVKD. V lost 4 bases and J lost 0, with 6 bases in between. The CDR3 length is 13 residues. CDR3 amino acids: CAISGGVNTEAFF. The CDR3 nucleotides are TGTGCCATCAGTGGCGGAGTGAACACTGAAGCTTTCTTT.

The CDR3, as DNA: TGTGCCAGCAGCTTAGTCAGCAGGGTGGGCCCCTACGAGCAGTACTTC. It encodes CASSLVSRVGPYEQYF. The genes are TRBV7-2 and TRBJ2-7; D is perhaps TRBD1 (5 bases). V gave up 1 base and J gave up 2 bases, with 15 bases separating them. This CDR3 region has 16 residues. The germline CDR1 and CDR2 sequences are SGHTA and FQGNSA.

This chain connects TRBV5-4 to TRBJ2-3; D is uncertain. Germline values: CDR1 SGHNT, CDR2 YYREEE (reference sequence). V was trimmed by 5 bases and J by 4 bases, leaving 17 bases between them. This CDR3 is 15 amino acids long. Written as DNA, the CDR3 is TGTGCCAGCAGTTTACACCCAAATTCTCCAGATACGCAGTATTTT. The encoded protein is CASSLHPNSPDTQYF.

This clone was picked up one time. The rearrangement joins TRBV19 to TRBJ2-7; D unresolved. CDR1 is LNHDA and CDR2 is SQIVND in the germline V gene (reference sequence). V lost 5 bases to trimming and J lost 3 bases, with 11 bases between them. The CDR3 loop spans 13 amino acids. CDR3 sequence reads: CASSPQLFYEQYF. CDR3 sequence (DNA): TGTGCCAGTAGTCCCCAGTTGTTCTACGAGCAGTACTTC.

The chain joins TRBV2 to TRBJ1-6; D is undetermined. This CDR3 comprises 14 residues. Trimming cost V 3 bases and J 10 bases, with 13 bases left between them. CDR1 and CDR2 from the germline V gene are SNHLY and FYNNEI. In DNA form, the CDR3 reads TGTGCCAGCAGTGAGGGCCCCACCAGGTCACCCCTCCACTTT. Translating gives CASSEGPTRSPLHF.

In DNA form, the CDR3 reads TGCAGCGTCACAGGTGGAGAGGGCTACACCTTC. This sequence encodes CSVTGGEGYTF. The chain links TRBV29-1 to TRBJ1-2; the D gene is possibly TRBD1 (5 bases). Germline lookup yields CDR1 SQVTM and CDR2 ANQGSEA. This CDR3 spans 11 amino acids. The ends were cut back, 6 bases at V and 8 bases at J, with 13 bases in the middle.

This clone was counted once. The rearrangement joins TRBV6-2 or TRBV6-3 to TRBJ1-2; D gene ambiguous. Trimming removed 0 bases at V and 6 bases at J, with 5 bases between. This CDR3 has 12 residues. Germline assignment: CDR1 MNHEY and CDR2 SVGEGT. CDR3 region: CASSYSGDGYTF. The CDR3 coding sequence is TGTGCCAGCAGTTACTCCGGGGATGGCTACACCTTC.

The rearrangement uses TRBV3-1 (or the pseudogene TRBV3-2) and TRBJ2-2; 12 bases are a match to TRBD1. The CDR3 covers 17 residues. From germline, CDR1 is LGHDT and CDR2 YNNKEL (reference sequence). Trimming cost V 6 bases and J 3 bases; bases outside gene matches: 8. CDR3 residues: CASRQAGTGGYTGELFF. DNA for the CDR3: TGTGCCAGCAGACAGGCCGGGACAGGGGGCTACACCGGGGAGCTGTTTTTT.

The CDR3 nucleotides are TGTGCCAGCAGGATGAGGGGGACGGCCACAGATACGCAGTATTTT. This translates into CASRMRGTATDTQYF. V and J are TRBV27 and TRBJ2-3; a weak D match, TRBD1 (6 bases). The CDR3 has 15 amino acids. V lost 6 bases and J 2 bases, leaving 15 bases between the germline ends. In germline, CDR1 is MNHEY, CDR2 SMNVEV (reference sequence).

This clone has only a few counts. The CDR3 region is CASRPGTGGEQPQHF. CDR3 bases: TGTGCCAGCAGACCCGGGACAGGAGGTGAGCAGCCCCAGCATTTT. The J gene is TRBJ1-5, the V gene TRBV6-5, with TRBD1 matching over 8 bases. Germline CDR1 reads MNHEY; CDR2 reads SVGAGI. This CDR3 comprises 15 residues. V lost 6 bases, J lost 7 bases, and 11 bases stayed unmatched.

This clone was recorded at least ten times. The chain is built from TRBV5-4 and TRBJ2-7; 8 bases fit TRBD1. Germline CDR1 is SGHNT and CDR2 is YYREEE (reference sequence). The J segment lost 2 bases and the V segment lost 4 bases, leaving 5 bases of the junction unmatched. The CDR3 loop spans 14 amino acids. CDR3 sequence: CASSPWTGTYEQYF. The CDR3 DNA sequence: TGTGCCAGCAGCCCTTGGACAGGGACCTACGAGCAGTACTTC. The variable domain in full, completed from reference TRBV5-4 and TRBJ2-7, reads ETGVTQSPTHLIKTRGQQVTLRCSSQSGHNTVSWYQQALGQGPQFIFQYYREEENGRGNFPPRFSGLQFPNYSSELNVNALELDDSALYLCASSPWTGTYEQYFGPGTRLTVT.

This clone was observed a few times. The chain joins TRBV19 to TRBJ1-5, with D possibly TRBD1 on 6 matching bases. Between the trimmed V and J ends, which lost 5 bases and 11 bases, there was a span of 19 bases. This CDR3 is 14 amino acids long. Germline V gene lookup returns CDR1 LNHDA and CDR2 SQIVND (reference sequence). CDR3 sequence: CASSQGKSLVAQHF. The CDR3 nucleotides read TGTGCCAGTAGTCAGGGGAAGAGTTTAGTGGCCCAGCATTTT.

The chain combines TRBV10-1 with TRBJ2-7; 10 bases are shared with TRBD1. CDR3 length equals 16 residues. V shed 4 bases, J shed 4 bases, and the junction held 10 bases outside the gene matches. From germline, CDR1 is WNHNN and CDR2 SYGVQD (reference sequence). CDR3 bases: TGCGCCAGCAGTGGAGGGGGACAGGGGACATCGTACGAGCAGTACTTC. This gives the protein CASSGGGQGTSYEQYF.

This sequence joins TRBV30 and TRBJ1-1; no clear D gene. This CDR3 has 15 residues. Germline values: CDR1 GTSNPN, CDR2 SVGIG (reference sequence). The V gene lost 1 base and the J gene lost 4 bases, with 16 bases spanning the gap. Here the CDR3 DNA reads TGTGCCTGGAGTGATCGTCCCGGCAGAGGCACTGAAGCTTTCTTT. It encodes CAWSDRPGRGTEAFF.

The rearrangement uses TRBV7-9 and TRBJ1-4, with 8 bases matching TRBD1. CDR3 length: 15 residues. Germline CDR1 and CDR2: SEHNR and FQNEAQ (reference sequence). V lost 5 bases, J lost 4 bases, and 6 bases stayed unmatched. This CDR3 reads CASSPQTGDNEKLFF. The CDR3 DNA is TGTGCCAGCAGCCCCCAGACAGGGGATAATGAAAAACTGTTTTTT.

This clone was picked up one time. The genes are TRBV12-3 or TRBV12-4 and TRBJ1-5, with a possible D match to TRBD1 (5 bases). The CDR3 length is 12 residues. V was clipped by 5 bases and J by 6 bases, with 8 bases between them. The CDR3 here is CASSMGGQPQHF. The CDR3 nucleotides read TGTGCCAGCAGTATGGGGGGTCAGCCCCAGCATTTT.

This rearrangement joins TRBV11-3 to TRBJ2-3, with 7 positions matching TRBD2. CDR1 is SGHNT, CDR2 YENEEA, per germline. The CDR3 consists of 18 residues. The V gene end was trimmed by 5 bases and the J gene end by 3 bases; junction bases not matched to a gene: 17. The CDR3 DNA sequence: TGTGCCAGCAGCCCGAGAGGGTTGGCGGGGGAAATGACAGATACGCAGTATTTT. Protein sequence: CASSPRGLAGEMTDTQYF.

V gene TRBV7-6 combines with J gene TRBJ2-7, with 7 bases aligning to TRBD1. The trim removed 1 base at V and 4 bases at J, leaving 7 bases unmatched. Germline CDR1 and CDR2: SGHVS and FNYEAQ. The CDR3 consists of 15 residues. CDR3 in amino acids: CASSLGRTGRYEQYF. The CDR3 nucleotides read TGTGCCAGCAGCTTAGGGAGGACAGGAAGATACGAGCAGTACTTC.

This chain uses TRBV9 with TRBJ2-5; 10 bases agree with TRBD1. This CDR3 is 15 amino acids long. Germline CDR1 reads SGDLS; CDR2 reads YYNGEE. V gave up 2 bases and J gave up 5 bases; unmatched junction bases: 6. CDR3 in amino acids: CASSVEDRGGETQYF. DNA for the CDR3: TGTGCCAGCAGCGTGGAGGACAGGGGGGGCGAGACCCAGTACTTC.

A single count supports this clone. The chain recombines TRBV5-4 with TRBJ2-2; D not resolved. CDR1 and CDR2 (germline): SGHNT, YYREEE (reference sequence). Trimming stripped 4 bases from V and 2 bases from J, with 15 bases between. The CDR3 is 16 residues long. CDR3 nucleotide sequence: TGTGCCAGCAGCCCTGGGTGGCGGATCAACACCGGGGAGCTGTTTTTT. As protein: CASSPGWRINTGELFF.

This clone came up a few times. This chain uses TRBV25-1 with TRBJ2-2; 10 bases map to TRBD1. The CDR3 loop spans 14 amino acids. Germline V CDR1 and CDR2: MGHDK, SYGVNS. V lost 11 bases, J lost 7 bases, and 10 bases stayed unmatched. CDR3 in amino acids: CARGGTGVGGELFF. In DNA, the CDR3 is TGTGCCCGAGGGGGGACAGGGGTCGGCGGGGAGCTGTTTTTT.

The gene calls are TRBV29-1 and TRBJ1-2; TRBD1 is a possible D gene (6 bases). Germline loops: CDR1 SQVTM, CDR2 ANQGSEA. This CDR3 spans 14 amino acids. V lost 6 bases to trimming and J lost 3 bases, with 17 bases between them. CDR3 protein: CSVDTWSGDYGYTF. In DNA, the CDR3 is TGCAGCGTCGACACCTGGTCAGGGGACTATGGCTACACCTTC.

Written as DNA, the CDR3 is TGTGCCAGTAGTATAGGGGCAGGGGGCTGGTACGAGCAGTACTTC. It translates to CASSIGAGGWYEQYF. V is TRBV19 and J is TRBJ2-7, with 8 positions matching TRBD1. The J segment lost 4 bases and the V segment lost 1 base, leaving 6 bases of the junction unmatched. Per germline, CDR1 LNHDA and CDR2 SQIVND (reference sequence). CDR3 size: 15 residues.